Listed here are 30 T cell receptor beta chains from one sample, sequenced in a study of cytomegalovirus exposure and HLA in healthy donors. It was with 60 Vbeta and 13 Jbeta primers that the PCR ran. Only in-frame clones appear in the TCRdb table, and some are missing; sequencing was by immunoSEQ multiplex PCR. The repertoire consists of under 200,000 clones, with less than 90% occurring once and the leading ten covering 1.9%. The sequencing sample was made of PBMCs. The source is a young man in good health and CMV-seronegative.

The chain links TRBV12-2 to TRBJ1-6. TRBV12-2 is deemed a pseudogene. The CDR3 covers 11 residues. The CDR3, as DNA: TGTGCCAGCCGGGGTAATTCACCCCTCCACTTT. Amino acids: CASRGNSPLHF.

The chain has TRBV6-5 and TRBJ1-2; unclear D gene. Looked up from germline, CDR1 is MNHEY and CDR2 is SVGAGI. Deletions cut 0 bases from V and 3 bases from J, with 11 bases between. The CDR3 is made up of 15 amino acids. The CDR3 region has the DNA TGTGCCAGCAGTTACTCCGGGAAAGGGTACTATGGCTACACCTTC. As protein: CASSYSGKGYYGYTF.

The V call is TRBV18, the J call TRBJ2-7; 8 nucleotides agree with TRBD1. Germline V gene lookup returns CDR1 KGHSH and CDR2 LQKENI. V gave up 3 bases and J gave up 6 bases; unmatched junction bases: 4. The CDR3 sequence is 13 residues long. In DNA, the CDR3 is TGTGCCAGCTCACCGCAGGGACAGGTCGAGCAGTACTTC. Translating it yields CASSPQGQVEQYF.

The J gene is TRBJ2-5, the V gene TRBV2; 7 nucleotides line up with TRBD1. The closer fit of TRBJ2-7 to the DNA end suggests the J call may be wrong. Germline V lookup: CDR1 SNHLY, CDR2 FYNNEI. This CDR3 has 14 residues. CDR3 in amino acids: CASSDRASSYEQYF. As DNA, the CDR3 is TGTGCCAGCAGCGACAGGGCGAGCTCCTACGAGCAGTACTTC.

The V call is TRBV6-6, the J call TRBJ2-1; possible D gene TRBD1, 5 bases. V lost 3 bases and J 6 bases, leaving 9 bases between the germline ends. CDR1 and CDR2 (germline): MNHNY, SVGAGI (reference sequence). This CDR3 is 13 amino acids long. The CDR3 DNA reads TGTGCCAGCAGTTATTTTAGGGGCAATGAGCAGTTCTTC. It yields the protein CASSYFRGNEQFF.

The chain combines TRBV2 with TRBJ2-5, with D tentatively TRBD1 (6 bases). Germline V gene data show CDR1 as SNHLY and CDR2 as FYNNEI. Trimming cost V 3 bases and J 5 bases, with 10 bases left between them. The CDR3 is made up of 13 amino acids. CDR3: CASSDRTAETQYF. Here the CDR3 DNA reads TGTGCCAGCAGTGATCGGACAGCGGAGACCCAGTACTTC.

This clone appeared a few times. This CDR3 is CASRPISHRVGGYTF. Here the CDR3 DNA reads TGTGCCAGCAGACCGATTTCCCACAGGGTTGGGGGCTACACCTTC. This chain links TRBV6-7 with TRBJ1-2; D possibly corresponds to TRBD1 (6 bases). TRBV6-7 is annotated as an ORF whose role is uncertain. V was pared by 6 bases and J by 8 bases, with 22 bases between. The CDR3 length is 15 residues.

This chain links TRBV27 with TRBJ2-3; TRBD1 matches at 7 bases. Germline CDR1 MNHEY, CDR2 SMNVEV (reference sequence). This CDR3 comprises 17 residues. V gave up 1 base and J gave up 1 base; unmatched junction bases: 8. CDR3 DNA sequence: TGTGCCAGCAGTTTATTGGGCTCGACAGGGCGCACAGATACGCAGTATTTT. This sequence encodes CASSLLGSTGRTDTQYF.

This rearrangement joins TRBV28 to TRBJ2-3, with 10 nucleotides matching TRBD1. Per the germline V gene, CDR1 is MDHEN and CDR2 is SYDVKM. The CDR3 covers 16 residues. Trimming took 4 bases from V and 5 from J; bases not matched to a gene: 9. CDR3 sequence: CASSSYDRGLVDTQYF. DNA for the CDR3: TGTGCCAGCAGTTCCTACGACAGGGGGCTGGTAGATACGCAGTATTTT.

V is TRBV5-1 and J is TRBJ2-3; a possible D gene is TRBD1 (6 bases). This CDR3 has 15 residues. The germline gives CDR1 SGHRS, CDR2 YFSETQ. Trimming took off 1 base at V and 0 bases at J, with 9 bases between the two ends. CDR3 protein: CASSLWQGSTDTQYF. CDR3 nucleotides: TGCGCCAGCAGCTTGTGGCAGGGGAGCACAGATACGCAGTATTTT.

This clone was found once. The chain is built from TRBV5-1 and TRBJ2-7; 7 positions agree with TRBD1. V lost 3 bases and J lost 5; bases outside the gene matches: 11. The CDR3 consists of 15 residues. The germline V gene encodes CDR1 SGHRS and CDR2 YFSETQ. In DNA form, the CDR3 reads TGCGCCAGCAGCTCTGGACAGGAGAGGGTGGACGAGCAGTACTTC. It specifies CASSSGQERVDEQYF. The complete variable domain, with remaining parts taken from reference TRBV5-1 and TRBJ2-7, reads KAGVTQTPRYLIKTRGQQVTLSCSPISGHRSVSWYQQTPGQGLQFLFEYFSETQRNKGNFPGRFSGRQFSNSRSEMNVSTLELGDSALYLCASSSGQERVDEQYFGPGTRLTVT.

As to this clone: One junction end does not reproduce the germline sequence, and a read error may be involved. This chain connects TRBV7-9 to TRBJ2-3; TRBD2 matches at 8 bases. Germline CDR1 is SEHNR and CDR2 is FQNEAQ (reference sequence). The CDR3 loop spans 17 amino acids. CDR3 sequence (DNA): TGTTCCAGCAGCTCAGGGAGGCGGGAGGACACCACAGATACGCAGTATTTT. Amino acid sequence: CSSSSGRREDTTDTQYF.

This rearrangement joins TRBV11-2 to TRBJ2-7, with 8 positions matching TRBD1. The CDR3 has 13 amino acids. The germline gives CDR1 SGHAT, CDR2 FQNNGV. V trimming: 7 bases; J trimming: 3 bases; junction bases outside the gene matches: 5. This chain's CDR3 is CASTQGVNYEQYF. DNA of the CDR3: TGTGCCAGCACACAGGGGGTTAACTACGAGCAGTACTTC.

The chain combines TRBV19 with TRBJ1-5; 10 bases are a match to TRBD1. Germline-derived CDR1 and CDR2 are LNHDA and SQIVND (reference sequence). V shed 5 bases, J shed 7 bases, and the junction held 11 bases outside the gene matches. The CDR3 totals 16 residues. In nucleotides, the CDR3 is TGTGCCAGTAGTGCTCCCGACAGGGGGCTAAAGCAGCCCCAGCATTTT. Protein sequence: CASSAPDRGLKQPQHF. Full variable domain (outside the CDR3, taken from reference TRBV19 and TRBJ1-5): DGGITQSPKYLFRKEGQNVTLSCEQNLNHDAMYWYRQDPGQGLRLIYYSQIVNDFQKGDIAEGYSVSREKKESFPLTVTSAQKNPTAFYLCASSAPDRGLKQPQHFGDGTRLSIL.

J is TRBJ1-2 and V is TRBV9, with D maybe TRBD1 (6 bases). The CDR3 length is 14 residues. Germline CDR1 is SGDLS and CDR2 is YYNGEE. Trimming shortened V by 0 bases and J by 4 bases, and 10 bases separated the two germline ends. CDR3 DNA: TGTGCCAGCAGCGTAGGGGACACCTCCTATGGCTACACCTTC. This sequence encodes CASSVGDTSYGYTF.

The chain uses TRBV5-6 and TRBJ1-2; 9 nucleotides agree with TRBD1. Germline V CDR1 and CDR2: SGHDT, YYEEEE. The junction had 10 bases not matched to a gene; V was cut back by 2 bases and J by 2 bases. CDR3 length: 17 amino acids. The CDR3 DNA reads as TGTGCCAGCAGCTTTTCGACAGGGGGGGGGCCAAACTATGGCTACACCTTC. Amino acid sequence: CASSFSTGGGPNYGYTF.

This clone occurred once. The CDR3 bases are TGTGCCAGCCTCACGGGACAGGGGAACAATCAGCCCCAGCATTTT. It is translated as CASLTGQGNNQPQHF. The chain employs TRBV28 and TRBJ1-5; 10 bases map to TRBD1. With V trimmed by 8 bases and J by 3 bases, 7 bases remained unmatched. Germline V gene sequence: CDR1 MDHEN, CDR2 SYDVKM. This CDR3 is 15 amino acids long.

This clone was observed a single time. The rearrangement uses TRBV6-6 and TRBJ1-5, with D perhaps TRBD1 (5 bases). V lost 6 bases, J lost 1 base, and 13 bases lay in between. The CDR3 is 15 amino acids. Germline loops: CDR1 MNHNY, CDR2 SVGAGI (reference sequence). The CDR3, as DNA: TGTGCCAGCAGCGATATGCGGGGGAGCAATCAGCCCCAGCATTTT. Residues: CASSDMRGSNQPQHF.

The CDR3 DNA is TGCGCCAGCAGCCCCAGGGGGTCTGAGCAGTTCTTC. Translating it yields CASSPRGSEQFF. The chain joins TRBV4-1 to TRBJ2-1; TRBD1 matches at 7 bases. CDR1 and CDR2 (germline): MGHRA, YSYEKL. The length of the CDR3 is 12 residues. J gave up 9 bases and V 4 bases, and 3 bases lay outside the gene matches.

The chain's CDR3 is CASSLGRGVGEQFF. CDR3 sequence (DNA): TGCGCCAGCAGTCTGGGCCGTGGCGTGGGTGAGCAGTTCTTC. The gene calls are TRBV23-1 and TRBJ2-1, with D uncertain. TRBV23-1 is treated as an ORF (open reading frame) with a function not yet certain. The V gene lost 4 bases and the J gene lost 9 bases, with 16 bases spanning the gap. The CDR3 contains 14 residues.

V gene TRBV2 combines with J gene TRBJ2-5; D is undetermined. V lost 7 bases, J lost 8 bases, and 17 bases lay in between. Germline loops: CDR1 SNHLY, CDR2 FYNNEI. The CDR3 is made up of 13 amino acids. As DNA, the CDR3 is TGTGCCAGCATCGAGGAGACGGGTACAACCCAGTACTTC. This translates into CASIEETGTTQYF.

The chain recombines TRBV11-2 with TRBJ2-4; D not certain. Germline V gene sequence: CDR1 SGHAT, CDR2 FQNNGV. The germline V and J ends were trimmed by 1 base and 0 bases, with 13 bases remaining between them. This CDR3 is built from 17 residues. For the CDR3, the DNA is TGTGCCAGCAGCTTAGCCGCGGATCCTCTAGCCAAAAACATTCAGTACTTC. Its translation is CASSLAADPLAKNIQYF.

The chain employs TRBV5-4 and TRBJ2-1, with 10 bases aligning to TRBD2. CDR3 size: 16 residues. Germline loops: CDR1 SGHNT, CDR2 YYREEE (reference sequence). The V gene end was trimmed by 3 bases and the J gene end by 4 bases; junction bases not matched to a gene: 7. Here the CDR3 DNA reads TGTGCCAGCAGCTGGGGTTCTAGCGGGGGTTACAATGAGCAGTTCTTC. Its protein product is CASSWGSSGGYNEQFF.

This rearrangement joins TRBV6-1 to TRBJ1-5, with unresolved D. Germline V lookup: CDR1 MNHNS, CDR2 SASEGT. The CDR3 sequence is 14 residues long. The V and J ends lost 6 bases and 2 bases respectively, with 11 bases between them. The DNA of the CDR3 is TGTGCCAGCAGGGTTGGCGCGGGCAATCAGCCCCAGCATTTT. It specifies CASRVGAGNQPQHF.

This chain joins TRBV27 and TRBJ1-4; TRBD1 agrees at 9 bases. Per the germline V gene, CDR1 is MNHEY and CDR2 is SMNVEV (reference sequence). Trimming cost V 6 bases and J 8 bases; bases outside gene matches: 10. The CDR3 is 15 residues long. CDR3 sequence: CASSPTTGGSEKLFF. The CDR3 nucleotides are TGTGCCAGCAGCCCCACCACAGGGGGCAGCGAAAAACTGTTTTTT.

The CDR3 here is CASSLRGARGQPQHF. CDR3 nucleotides: TGTGCCAGCAGCCTACGCGGGGCGCGGGGTCAGCCCCAGCATTTT. The V gene is TRBV7-8, the J gene TRBJ1-5, with a possible D match to TRBD1 (5 bases). V lost 5 bases, J lost 6 bases, and 17 bases lay in between. The CDR3 runs 15 residues. Per germline, CDR1 SGHVS and CDR2 FQNEAQ.

This clone turned up a few times. The chain employs TRBV4-1 and TRBJ1-5; D is undetermined. V lost 1 base to trimming and J lost 0 bases, with 4 bases between them. Germline loops: CDR1 MGHRA, CDR2 YSYEKL. The CDR3 spans 14 residues. This CDR3 is CASSQGHSNQPQHF. The DNA of the CDR3 is TGCGCCAGCAGCCAAGGGCATAGCAATCAGCCCCAGCATTTT.

The genes are TRBV27 and TRBJ2-5, with 9 bases identical to TRBD1. The germline V gene has CDR1 MNHEY and CDR2 SMNVEV (reference sequence). The CDR3 has 14 amino acids. The V and J ends lost 6 bases and 4 bases, in that order; junction bases with no gene match: 6. The CDR3 is CASSPGQGRETQYF. CDR3 DNA: TGTGCCAGCAGCCCGGGACAGGGTAGAGAGACCCAGTACTTC.

The chain joins TRBV6-6 to TRBJ2-7, with D possibly TRBD1 on 5 matching bases. This CDR3 is 13 amino acids long. The germline gives CDR1 MNHNY, CDR2 SVGAGI (reference sequence). V dropped 3 bases and J dropped 4 bases, with 10 bases sitting between them. The CDR3 region is CASSYTDRYEQYF. The DNA of the CDR3 is TGTGCCAGCAGTTATACCGACAGATACGAGCAGTACTTC.

The V gene is TRBV5-5, the J gene TRBJ2-1, with a possible D match to TRBD2 (6 bases). V shed 2 bases and J shed 3 bases, with 12 bases lying between them. CDR3 length: 15 residues. Germline V gene sequence: CDR1 SGHKS, CDR2 YYEKEE (reference sequence). The CDR3 DNA follows: TGTGCCAGCAGCTTAGGGCGGGGATACTACAATGAGCAGTTCTTC. This gives the protein CASSLGRGYYNEQFF. The whole variable domain, filled in from reference TRBV5-5 and TRBJ2-1, reads DAGVTQSPTHLIKTRGQQVTLRCSPISGHKSVSWYQQVLGQGPQFIFQYYEKEERGRGNFPDRFSARQFPNYSSELNVNALLLGDSALYLCASSLGRGYYNEQFFGPGTRLTVL.